A single sample is the source of the 26 T cell receptor beta chains below, sequenced in a study of identical twins. Via MiXCR, TCRdb re-called the 5' RACE reads, giving one row per CDR3 protein. Among more than 1.5 million distinct CDR3 sequences listed, 25% to 35% were seen once. Sequencing was carried out using cord blood. Source of these receptors: a newborn girl in good health.

This clonotype appeared a few times. The V and J genes are TRBV6-6 and TRBJ2-7, with D tentatively TRBD1 (5 bases). The ends were cut back, 8 bases at V and 6 bases at J, with 14 bases in the middle. Germline V gives CDR1 MNHNY, CDR2 SVGAGI (reference sequence). This CDR3 has 12 residues. In DNA form, the CDR3 reads TGTGCCAGCGGGGCAGGGTTCCTCGAGCAGTACTTC. Amino acid sequence: CASGAGFLEQYF.

This chain links TRBV18 with TRBJ2-5; 9 positions match TRBD1. The J call may be wrong; the DNA end is better matched by TRBJ2-7. This CDR3 is built from 16 residues. Germline assignment: CDR1 KGHSH and CDR2 LQKENI. The CDR3 nucleotides are TGTGCCAGCTCACCAGCACGGACAGGGGTATTCTACGAGCAGTACTTC. Amino acids: CASSPARTGVFYEQYF.

This chain joins TRBV20-1 and TRBJ2-1; 9 bases are a match to TRBD1. CDR1 is DFQATT and CDR2 is SNEGSKA in the germline V gene (reference sequence). V lost 3 bases and J lost 7; bases outside the gene matches: 10. The CDR3 totals 15 residues. CDR3 DNA sequence: TGCAGTGCTAGGGGGACAGGGAAGGGGCCTAATGAGCAGTTCTTC. This sequence encodes CSARGTGKGPNEQFF.

This clonotype was seen a few times. This chain uses TRBV20-1 with TRBJ1-4; 9 bases align to TRBD1. Germline V gene lookup returns CDR1 DFQATT and CDR2 SNEGSKA (reference sequence). The CDR3 has 13 residues. V shed 6 bases, J shed 8 bases, and the junction held 7 bases outside the gene matches. The CDR3, as DNA: TGCAGTGCACCGGGACAGGGACACGAAAAACTGTTTTTT. It is translated as CSAPGQGHEKLFF.

This chain connects TRBV6-1 to TRBJ2-7; D is perhaps TRBD1 (6 bases). Per germline, CDR1 MNHNS and CDR2 SASEGT. Trimming pared 4 bases from V and 2 bases from J, leaving 15 bases between. The CDR3 loop spans 15 amino acids. This chain's CDR3 is CASSVGTRSTYEQYF. The DNA of the CDR3 is TGTGCCAGCAGTGTCGGGACAAGGAGCACCTACGAGCAGTACTTC.

The V call is TRBV10-1, the J call TRBJ2-1; no clear D gene. The CDR3 is 14 amino acids. Trimming pared 2 bases from V and 11 bases from J, leaving 16 bases between. Per the germline V gene, CDR1 is WNHNN and CDR2 is SYGVQD (reference sequence). The CDR3: CASSEGVGIAKQFF. DNA of the CDR3: TGCGCCAGCAGTGAGGGGGTAGGGATAGCTAAGCAGTTCTTC.

In its sample, this clonotype was seen once. The CDR3 sequence is CSASTDRGYQPQHF. The CDR3 DNA reads as TGCAGTGCTAGTACGGACAGGGGATATCAGCCCCAGCATTTT. The genes are TRBV20-1 and TRBJ1-5; 9 nucleotides line up with TRBD1. Germline V CDR1 and CDR2: DFQATT, SNEGSKA (reference sequence). Losses at the gene ends were 3 bases for V and 5 bases for J; bases not matched to a gene: 5. The CDR3 length is 14 residues.

This clonotype was observed a few times. The V and J genes are TRBV12-3 or TRBV12-4 and TRBJ1-1; D is undetermined. V was cut by 3 bases and J by 0 bases, with 8 bases left in between. The CDR3 spans 14 residues. CDR3 region: CASSFSYLNTEAFF. For the CDR3, the DNA is TGTGCCAGCAGTTTCTCGTACCTGAACACTGAAGCTTTCTTT.

The rearrangement joins TRBV25-1 to TRBJ2-4, with D possibly matching TRBD1 (5 bases). Per germline, CDR1 MGHDK and CDR2 SYGVNS. The CDR3 has 16 residues. V lost 3 bases and J 0 bases, leaving 12 bases between the germline ends. This CDR3 is CASSDSVQVAKNIQYF. The CDR3 DNA reads TGTGCCAGCAGTGACAGCGTACAGGTAGCCAAAAACATTCAGTACTTC.

The chain joins TRBV7-2 to TRBJ1-4; 7 positions match TRBD1. V lost 5 bases, J lost 5 bases, and 8 bases stayed unmatched. CDR1 is SGHTA and CDR2 is FQGNSA in the germline V gene. The CDR3 runs 15 residues. This CDR3 is CASSDSGQRNEKLFF. CDR3 nucleotides: TGTGCCAGCAGCGACTCGGGACAGCGAAATGAAAAACTGTTTTTT.

V and J are TRBV20-1 and TRBJ2-1; 9 bases agree with TRBD1. V lost 4 bases and J lost 6; bases outside the gene matches: 1. Germline V gene lookup returns CDR1 DFQATT and CDR2 SNEGSKA (reference sequence). The CDR3 is 12 residues long. CDR3 loop: CSATTGGNEQFF. CDR3 DNA sequence: TGCAGTGCTACGACAGGGGGCAATGAGCAGTTCTTC.

The chain carries TRBV28 and TRBJ2-3; D not certain. The germline V gene has CDR1 MDHEN and CDR2 SYDVKM. This CDR3 contains 14 residues. Between the trimmed V and J ends, which lost 4 bases and 2 bases, there was a span of 10 bases. The CDR3 DNA is TGTGCCAGCAGTTCCTGGACGGTCACAGATACGCAGTATTTT. Translating it yields CASSSWTVTDTQYF.

This clonotype has only a few counts. The chain uses TRBV14 and TRBJ2-1; TRBD2 agrees at 12 bases. CDR3 size: 17 residues. Germline lookup yields CDR1 SGHDN and CDR2 FVKESK. J lost 9 bases, V lost 0 bases, and 9 bases had no gene match. The CDR3 DNA sequence: TGTGCCAGCAGCCAAGATTCCCTAGCGGGAGGGGCCGGTGAGCAGTTCTTC. Translated, it gives CASSQDSLAGGAGEQFF.

This clonotype turned up a few times. This chain connects TRBV4-1 to TRBJ1-6, with a weak D call TRBD1 (5 bases). The V gene's germline CDR1 is MGHRA and CDR2 YSYEKL. The length of the CDR3 is 17 residues. Trimming stripped 1 base from V and 6 bases from J, with 16 bases between. CDR3 residues: CASSQVEFRGGNSPLHF. CDR3 in DNA: TGCGCCAGCAGCCAAGTTGAGTTTAGGGGCGGTAATTCACCCCTCCACTTT.

The chain combines TRBV27 with TRBJ1-3; D is ambiguous. The CDR3 runs to 13 residues. V lost 5 bases and J lost 0, with 5 bases in between. CDR1 and CDR2 (germline): MNHEY, SMNVEV (reference sequence). DNA of the CDR3: TGTGCCAGCAGTGTCTTCTCTGGAAACACCATATATTTT. Translation: CASSVFSGNTIYF.

This clonotype came up once. At one of its ends the junction is not consistent with the germline gene, which may arise from a read error. V gene TRBV29-1 combines with J gene TRBJ2-7; D ambiguous. The CDR3 contains 13 residues. Per germline, CDR1 SQVTM and CDR2 ANQGSEA. CDR3 amino acids: CSVSGSGPYELYF. The DNA for the CDR3 is TGCAGCGTTTCGGGCTCCGGGCCCTACGAGCTGTACTTC.

This clonotype was counted between two and nine times. The CDR3, as DNA: TGCAGTGCTAGAGAACCTAGTCAGCCCCAGCATTTT. Translated, it gives CSAREPSQPQHF. The chain couples TRBV20-1 to TRBJ1-5, with D hard to call. The V end lost 0 bases, the J end lost 6 bases, and 6 bases lay between the germline ends. The CDR3 is 12 residues long. Germline V gives CDR1 DFQATT, CDR2 SNEGSKA (reference sequence).

The chain couples TRBV20-1 to TRBJ2-1; the match to TRBD2 covers 10 bases. CDR1 and CDR2 from the germline V gene are DFQATT and SNEGSKA (reference sequence). This CDR3 has 16 amino acids. The junction had 3 bases not matched to a gene; V was cut back by 1 base and J by 0 bases. The CDR3 sequence is CSARVSGGASYNEQFF. The CDR3 region has the DNA TGCAGTGCTAGAGTAAGCGGGGGGGCCTCCTACAATGAGCAGTTCTTC.

The rearrangement uses TRBV6-1 and TRBJ1-1; D not resolved. V lost 3 bases and J 10 bases, leaving 12 bases between the germline ends. The CDR3 is 12 amino acids. Germline V gene data show CDR1 as MNHNS and CDR2 as SASEGT. CDR3 loop: CASSDPSKGAFF. The CDR3, as DNA: TGTGCCAGCAGTGACCCCTCAAAGGGAGCTTTCTTT.

The chain joins TRBV5-1 to TRBJ2-1, with a tentative D call TRBD2 (6 bases). Deletions cut 2 bases from V and 10 bases from J, with 16 bases between. This CDR3 is built from 14 residues. Per the germline V gene, CDR1 is SGHRS and CDR2 is YFSETQ. The CDR3 coding sequence is TGCGCCAGCAGCTTCGGAGGGACTCGCGACGAGCAGTTCTTC. Protein product: CASSFGGTRDEQFF.

The chain joins TRBV28 to TRBJ2-7; 12 bases map to TRBD2. CDR1 is MDHEN, CDR2 SYDVKM, per germline. V trimming: 5 bases; J trimming: 7 bases; junction bases outside the gene matches: 18. The CDR3 loop spans 18 amino acids. CDR3 sequence reads: CASSTTPRLAGDNHEQYF. The CDR3 nucleotides are TGTGCCAGCAGTACCACCCCTAGACTAGCGGGAGATAACCATGAGCAGTACTTC.

This clonotype was recorded at least ten times. The rearrangement joins TRBV29-1 to TRBJ2-1, with D hard to call. The V and J ends lost 3 bases and 4 bases respectively, with 4 bases between them. Germline-derived CDR1 and CDR2 are SQVTM and ANQGSEA. The CDR3 runs to 11 residues. CDR3 coding DNA: TGCAGCGTTGACAGGTACAATGAGCAGTTCTTC. Protein sequence: CSVDRYNEQFF.

The chain recombines TRBV4-2 with TRBJ2-1, with a weak D call TRBD2 (5 bases). CDR3 length: 13 amino acids. Germline assignment: CDR1 LGHNA and CDR2 YNFKEQ. V gave up 4 bases and J gave up 7 bases, with 11 bases separating them. The chain's CDR3 is CASSPLGRNEQFF. CDR3 bases: TGTGCCAGCAGCCCCTTAGGGAGAAATGAGCAGTTCTTC.

The chain is built from TRBV7-2 and TRBJ2-5; 7 nucleotides align to TRBD1. V shed 0 bases, J shed 12 bases, and the junction held 10 bases outside the gene matches. The CDR3 is 14 amino acids. Germline CDR1 SGHTA, CDR2 FQGNSA. CDR3 DNA sequence: TGTGCCAGCAGCTTAGCAGTCAGTAGCGACAGGGAGTACTTC. This sequence encodes CASSLAVSSDREYF.

This chain links TRBV7-2 with TRBJ2-7, with D perhaps matching TRBD1 or TRBD2 (5 bases each). The CDR3 is 16 residues long. Trimming left V 1 base short and J 2 bases short, with 15 bases between. Germline V CDR1 and CDR2: SGHTA, FQGNSA. CDR3 amino acids: CASSLGVRGSTYEQYF. CDR3 sequence (DNA): TGTGCCAGCAGCTTAGGGGTCCGGGGCTCGACCTACGAGCAGTACTTC.

The V call is TRBV20-1, the J call TRBJ1-2, with D uncertain. Trimming removed 0 bases at V and 2 bases at J, with 7 bases between. Germline lookup yields CDR1 DFQATT and CDR2 SNEGSKA (reference sequence). This CDR3 contains 13 residues. In DNA, the CDR3 is TGCAGTGCTAGAGAGGCCGGGAACTATGGCTACACCTTC. Amino acid sequence: CSAREAGNYGYTF.